The subject of this entry is one TCR beta chain. Its antigen is unidentified. Its ends do not fully match the called genes, so a read error is possible. The CDR3 runs to 16 residues. Germline CDR1 reads SGHTA; CDR2 reads FQGNSA. This sample stems from a study of response to subunit inactivated influenza vaccine. Study-level points and caveats: With each seasonal influenza vaccination, the authors suggested, few new T cells are recruited.

MiXCR, applied by TCRdb to the RT-PCR reads, yields one record per CDR3 protein. The sample has roughly 570,000 distinct CDR3 sequences; roughly 13% are singletons. The chain employs TRBV7-2 and TRBJ2-7; TRBD1 might be the D (5 bases). The clonotype comes from a man between 45 and 60 years old who received an inactivated influenza vaccine. This sample comprised PBMCs from blood, obtained around seven weeks after vaccination. The CDR3 here is CASSLMVGQGRYEHYF. The CDR3 DNA reads TGTGCCAGCAGCTTAATGGTGGGGCAGGGCCGGTACGAGCATTACTTC. Supplemented by reference TRBV7-2 and TRBJ2-7, the full variable domain reads GAGVSQSPSNKVTEKGKDVELRCDPISGHTALYWYRQSLGQGLEFLIYFQGNSAPDKSGLPSDRFSAERTGGSVSTLTIQRTQQEDSAVYLCASSLMVGQGRYEHYFGPGTRLTVT.